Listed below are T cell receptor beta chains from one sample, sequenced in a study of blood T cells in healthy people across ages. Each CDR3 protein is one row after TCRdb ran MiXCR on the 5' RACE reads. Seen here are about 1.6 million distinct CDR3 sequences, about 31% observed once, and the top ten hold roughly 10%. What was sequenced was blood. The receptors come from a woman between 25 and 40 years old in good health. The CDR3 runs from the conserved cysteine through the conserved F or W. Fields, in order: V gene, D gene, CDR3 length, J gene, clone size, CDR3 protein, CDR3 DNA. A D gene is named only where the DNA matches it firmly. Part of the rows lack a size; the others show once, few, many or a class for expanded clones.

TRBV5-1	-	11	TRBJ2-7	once	CTSSPGGEQYF	TGCACCAGCAGCCCTGGTGGCGAGCAGTACTTC
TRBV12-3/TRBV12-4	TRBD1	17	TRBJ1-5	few	CASSFDRGPWGNQPQHF	TGTGCCAGCAGTTTTGACAGGGGGCCGTGGGGCAATCAGCCCCAGCATTTT
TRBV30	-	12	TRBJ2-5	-	CAWSPLGETQYF	TGTGCCTGGAGTCCCCTTGGGGAGACCCAGTACTTC
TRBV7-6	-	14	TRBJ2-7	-	CASGLGQGTYEQYF	TGTGCCAGCGGCTTAGGGCAGGGGACCTACGAGCAGTACTTC
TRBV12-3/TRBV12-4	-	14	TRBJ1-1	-	CASSDLGGYTEAFF	TGTGCCAGCAGTGATCTCGGGGGTTACACTGAAGCTTTCTTT
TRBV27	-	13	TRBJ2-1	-	CASSPSAAVKQFF	TGTGCCAGCAGTCCTAGCGCCGCCGTTAAGCAGTTCTTC
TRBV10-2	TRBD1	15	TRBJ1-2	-	CASSESGTGRGGYTF	TGCGCCAGCAGTGAATCCGGGACAGGACGAGGTGGCTACACCTTC
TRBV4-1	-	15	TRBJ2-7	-	CASSQAQGTTYEQYF	TGCGCCAGCAGCCAAGCGCAGGGAACGACCTACGAGCAGTACTTC
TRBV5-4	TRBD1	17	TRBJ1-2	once	CASSNPTGSNADYGYTF	TGTGCCAGCAGCAACCCGACAGGGAGTAATGCAGACTATGGCTACACCTTC
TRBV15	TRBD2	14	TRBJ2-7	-	CATSRDRGVYEQYF	TGTGCCACCAGCAGAGATCGGGGGGTCTACGAGCAGTACTTC
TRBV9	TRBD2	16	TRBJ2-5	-	CASSVAGSGDQETQYF	TGTGCCAGCAGCGTAGCGGGTAGCGGGGACCAAGAGACCCAGTACTTC